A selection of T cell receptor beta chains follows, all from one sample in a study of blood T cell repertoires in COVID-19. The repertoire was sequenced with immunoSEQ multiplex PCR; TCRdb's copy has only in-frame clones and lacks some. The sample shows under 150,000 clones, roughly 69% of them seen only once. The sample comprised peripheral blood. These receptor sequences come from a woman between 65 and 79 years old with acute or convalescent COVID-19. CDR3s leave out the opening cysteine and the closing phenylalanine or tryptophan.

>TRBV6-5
ASSPPGDYEQY
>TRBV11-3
ASSQGTDLGEQY
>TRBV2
ASSEDSGGLLSTDTQY
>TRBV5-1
ASKHPRGQGNTGELF
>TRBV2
ASSLGQIGQPQH
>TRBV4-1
ASSPIGAGGTEAF
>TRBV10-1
ARGRGGHYGYT
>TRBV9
ASSPRGDSNTGELF
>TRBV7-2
ASSLDTGQGRGGQY
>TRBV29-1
SVVGLAVEETQY
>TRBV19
ASRRQGGTGELF
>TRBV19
ASSISGNTGELF
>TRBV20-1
SARVQGEAF
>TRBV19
ASSGAANQPQH
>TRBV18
ASSVNRVSGANVLT